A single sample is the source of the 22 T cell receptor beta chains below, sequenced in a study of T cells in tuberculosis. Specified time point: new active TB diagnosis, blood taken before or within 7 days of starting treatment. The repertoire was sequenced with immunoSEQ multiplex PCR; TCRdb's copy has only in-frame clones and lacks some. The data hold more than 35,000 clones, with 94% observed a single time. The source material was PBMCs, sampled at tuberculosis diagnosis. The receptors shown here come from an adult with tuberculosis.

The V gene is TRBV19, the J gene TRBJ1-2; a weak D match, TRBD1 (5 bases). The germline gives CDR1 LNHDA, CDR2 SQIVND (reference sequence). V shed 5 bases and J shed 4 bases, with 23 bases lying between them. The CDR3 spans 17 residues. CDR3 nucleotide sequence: TGTGCCAGTAGTCCCTTGGCCAGGGCAGTACGGGCCTATGGCTACACCTTC. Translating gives CASSPLARAVRAYGYTF.

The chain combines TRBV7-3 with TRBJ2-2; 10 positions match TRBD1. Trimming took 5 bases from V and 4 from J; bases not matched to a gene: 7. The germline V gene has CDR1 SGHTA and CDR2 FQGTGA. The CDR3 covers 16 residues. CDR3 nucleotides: TGTGCCAGCAGCAAAGACCGGGACAGGGGCACCGGGGAGCTGTTTTTT. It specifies CASSKDRDRGTGELFF.

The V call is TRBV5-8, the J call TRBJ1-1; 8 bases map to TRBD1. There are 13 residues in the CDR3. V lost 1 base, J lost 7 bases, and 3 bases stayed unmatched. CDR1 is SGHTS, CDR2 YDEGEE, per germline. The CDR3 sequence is CASSLWDRNEAFF. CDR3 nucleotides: TGTGCCAGCAGCTTGTGGGACAGGAATGAAGCTTTCTTT.

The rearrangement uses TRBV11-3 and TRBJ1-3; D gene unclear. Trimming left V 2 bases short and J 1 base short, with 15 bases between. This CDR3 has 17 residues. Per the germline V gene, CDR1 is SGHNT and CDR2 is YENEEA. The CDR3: CASSLYLFRDSGNTIYF. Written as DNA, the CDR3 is TGTGCCAGCAGCTTATATCTATTTCGAGATTCTGGAAACACCATATATTTT.

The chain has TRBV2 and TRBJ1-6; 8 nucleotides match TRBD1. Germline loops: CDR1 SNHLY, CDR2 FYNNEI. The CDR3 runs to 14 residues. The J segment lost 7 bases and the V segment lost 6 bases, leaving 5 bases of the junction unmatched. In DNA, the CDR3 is TGTGCCAGCAGAGGACAGGGTGGCAATTCACCCCTCCACTTT. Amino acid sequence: CASRGQGGNSPLHF.

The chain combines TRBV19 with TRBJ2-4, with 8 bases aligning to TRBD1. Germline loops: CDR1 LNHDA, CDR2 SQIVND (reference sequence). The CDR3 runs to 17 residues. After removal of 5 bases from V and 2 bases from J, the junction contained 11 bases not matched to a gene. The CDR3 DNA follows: TGTGCCAGTAGTTCGGTTTCGACAGGGGTTACCAAAAACATTCAGTACTTC. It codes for CASSSVSTGVTKNIQYF.

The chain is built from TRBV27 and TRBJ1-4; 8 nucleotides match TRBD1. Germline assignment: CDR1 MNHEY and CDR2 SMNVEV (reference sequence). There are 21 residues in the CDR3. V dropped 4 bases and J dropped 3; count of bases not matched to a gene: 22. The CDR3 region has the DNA TGTGCCAGCAGTTCAGGACAGGGAGTATCGGTTTTCGACTTGGCTAATGAAAAACTGTTTTTT. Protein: CASSSGQGVSVFDLANEKLFF.

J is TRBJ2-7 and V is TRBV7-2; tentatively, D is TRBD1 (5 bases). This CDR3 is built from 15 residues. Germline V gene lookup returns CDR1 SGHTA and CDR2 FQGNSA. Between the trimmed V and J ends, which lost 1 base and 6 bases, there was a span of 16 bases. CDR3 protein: CASSLGPQGLTEQYF. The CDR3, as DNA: TGTGCCAGCAGCTTAGGCCCCCAGGGATTAACCGAGCAGTACTTC.

The CDR3 sequence is CASSQATGSTGELFF. As DNA, the CDR3 is TGCGCCAGCAGCCAAGCCACGGGATCAACCGGGGAGCTGTTTTTT. This chain connects TRBV4-3 to TRBJ2-2; tentative D call: TRBD2 (5 bases). V dropped 1 base and J dropped 5 bases, with 11 bases sitting between them. CDR3 length equals 15 residues. CDR1 and CDR2 (germline): LGHNA, YSLEER.

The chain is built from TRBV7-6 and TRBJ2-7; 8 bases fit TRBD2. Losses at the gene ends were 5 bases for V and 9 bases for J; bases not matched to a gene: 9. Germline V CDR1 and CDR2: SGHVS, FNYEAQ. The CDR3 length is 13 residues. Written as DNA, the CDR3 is TGTGCCAGCAGCCCGGGGGGGGAAGCCGGGCAGTACTTC. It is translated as CASSPGGEAGQYF.

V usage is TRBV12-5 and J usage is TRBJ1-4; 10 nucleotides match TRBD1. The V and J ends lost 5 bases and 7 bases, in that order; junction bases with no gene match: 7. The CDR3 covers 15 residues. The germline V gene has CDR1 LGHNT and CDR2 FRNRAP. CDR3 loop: CASGLSGTGAEKLFF. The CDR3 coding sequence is TGTGCTAGTGGTCTCTCCGGGACAGGGGCTGAAAAACTGTTTTTT.

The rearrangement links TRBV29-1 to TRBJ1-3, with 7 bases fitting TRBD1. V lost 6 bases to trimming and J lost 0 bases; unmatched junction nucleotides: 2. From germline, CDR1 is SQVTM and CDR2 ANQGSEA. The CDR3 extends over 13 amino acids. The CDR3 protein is CSVGQVSGNTIYF. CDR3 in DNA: TGCAGCGTAGGACAGGTCTCTGGAAACACCATATATTTT.

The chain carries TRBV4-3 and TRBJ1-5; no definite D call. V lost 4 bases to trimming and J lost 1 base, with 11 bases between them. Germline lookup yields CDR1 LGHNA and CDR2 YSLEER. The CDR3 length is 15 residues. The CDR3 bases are TGCGCCAGCAGCCCGTCCCGGGGAAGCAATCAGCCCCAGCATTTT. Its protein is CASSPSRGSNQPQHF.

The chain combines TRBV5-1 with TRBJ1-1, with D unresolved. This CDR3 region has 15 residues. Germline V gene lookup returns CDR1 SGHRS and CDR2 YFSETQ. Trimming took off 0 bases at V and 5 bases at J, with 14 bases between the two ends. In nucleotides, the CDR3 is TGCGCCAGCAGCTTGGATCCGGGTTCGACGACTGAAGCTTTCTTT. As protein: CASSLDPGSTTEAFF.

The CDR3 spells CASRPSGVNTEAFF. The CDR3 nucleotides are TGTGCCAGCAGACCATCAGGGGTGAACACTGAAGCTTTCTTT. The rearrangement links TRBV6-5 to TRBJ1-1; perhaps TRBD1 as D (6 bases). Per germline, CDR1 MNHEY and CDR2 SVGAGI. The CDR3 spans 14 residues. V dropped 6 bases and J dropped 0 bases, with 11 bases sitting between them.

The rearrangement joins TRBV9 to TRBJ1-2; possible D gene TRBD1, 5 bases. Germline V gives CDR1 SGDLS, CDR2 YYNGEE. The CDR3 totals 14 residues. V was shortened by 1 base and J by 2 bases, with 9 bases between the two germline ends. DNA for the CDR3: TGTGCCAGCAGCGTAATTGGGGGGAACTATGGCTACACCTTC. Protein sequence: CASSVIGGNYGYTF.

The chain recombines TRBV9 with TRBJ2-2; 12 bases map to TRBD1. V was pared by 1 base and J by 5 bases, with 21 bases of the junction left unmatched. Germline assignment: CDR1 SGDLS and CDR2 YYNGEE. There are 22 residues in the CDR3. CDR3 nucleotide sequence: TGTGCCAGCAGCGTAACCTCCAAGGTAGTAGACCGGGACAGGGGGCGGACCGGGGAGCTGTTTTTT. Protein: CASSVTSKVVDRDRGRTGELFF.

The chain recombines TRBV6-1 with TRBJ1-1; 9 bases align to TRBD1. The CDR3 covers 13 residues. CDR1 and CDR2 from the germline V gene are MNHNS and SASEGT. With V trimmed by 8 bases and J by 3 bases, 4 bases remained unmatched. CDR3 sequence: CASGGQGHTEAFF. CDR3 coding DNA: TGTGCCAGCGGAGGACAGGGGCACACTGAAGCTTTCTTT.

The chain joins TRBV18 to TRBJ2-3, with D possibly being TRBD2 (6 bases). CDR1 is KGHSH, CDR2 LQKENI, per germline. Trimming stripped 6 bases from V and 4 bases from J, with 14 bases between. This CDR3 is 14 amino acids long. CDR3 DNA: TGTGCCAGCTCGGCCCTCGGGGGAGCAGATACGCAGTATTTT. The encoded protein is CASSALGGADTQYF. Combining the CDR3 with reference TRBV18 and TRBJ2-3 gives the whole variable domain NAGVMQNPRHLVRRRGQEARLRCSPMKGHSHVYWYRQLPEEGLKFMVYLQKENIIDESGMPKERFSAEFPKEGPSILRIQQVVRGDSAAYFCASSALGGADTQYFGPGTRLTVL.

CDR3 coding DNA: TGTGCCAGCAGCCGGACACGGCCCTTTGGGGAGCAGTACTTC. Translated: CASSRTRPFGEQYF. The chain employs TRBV11-3 and TRBJ2-7; D possibly corresponds to TRBD1 (5 bases). The V end was cut by 5 bases, the J end by 7 bases, with 18 bases between. CDR1 is SGHNT and CDR2 is YENEEA in the germline V gene. The CDR3 spans 14 residues.

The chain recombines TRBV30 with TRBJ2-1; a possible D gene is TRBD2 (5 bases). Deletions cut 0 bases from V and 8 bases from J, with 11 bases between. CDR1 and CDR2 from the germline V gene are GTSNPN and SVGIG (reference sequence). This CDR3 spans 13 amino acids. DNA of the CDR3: TGTGCCTGGAGTGTACTCTACGGGGATGAGCAGTTCTTC. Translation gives CAWSVLYGDEQFF.

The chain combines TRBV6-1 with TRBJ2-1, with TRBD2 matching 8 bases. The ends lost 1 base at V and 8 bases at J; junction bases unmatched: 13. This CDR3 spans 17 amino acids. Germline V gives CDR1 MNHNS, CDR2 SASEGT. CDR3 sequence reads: CASSEGASGGARDEQFF. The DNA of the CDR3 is TGTGCCAGCAGTGAAGGGGCTTCCGGGGGGGCCCGCGATGAGCAGTTCTTC.